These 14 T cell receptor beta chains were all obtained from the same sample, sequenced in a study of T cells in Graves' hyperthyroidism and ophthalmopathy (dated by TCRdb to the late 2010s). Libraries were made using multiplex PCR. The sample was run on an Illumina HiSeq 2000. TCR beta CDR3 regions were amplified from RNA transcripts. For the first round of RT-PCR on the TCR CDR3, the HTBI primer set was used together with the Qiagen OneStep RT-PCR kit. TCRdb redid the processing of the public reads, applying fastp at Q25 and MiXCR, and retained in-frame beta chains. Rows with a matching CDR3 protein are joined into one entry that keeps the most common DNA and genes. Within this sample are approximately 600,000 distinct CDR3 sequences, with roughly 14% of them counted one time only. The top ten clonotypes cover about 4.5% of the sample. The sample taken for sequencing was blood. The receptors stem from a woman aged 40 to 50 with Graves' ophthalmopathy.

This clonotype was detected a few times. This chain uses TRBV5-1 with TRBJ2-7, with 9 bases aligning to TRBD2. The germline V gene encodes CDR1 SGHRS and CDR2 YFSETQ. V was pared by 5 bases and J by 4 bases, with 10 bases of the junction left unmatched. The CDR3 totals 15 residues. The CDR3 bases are TGCGCCAGCAGTTCCCGACTAGCGGCAATTTACGAGCAGTACTTC. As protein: CASSSRLAAIYEQYF.

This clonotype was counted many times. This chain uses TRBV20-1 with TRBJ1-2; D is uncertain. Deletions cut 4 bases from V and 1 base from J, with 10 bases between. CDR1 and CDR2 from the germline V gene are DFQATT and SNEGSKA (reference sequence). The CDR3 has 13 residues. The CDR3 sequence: CSANAQLNYGYTF. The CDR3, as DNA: TGCAGTGCTAATGCACAACTTAACTATGGCTACACCTTC.

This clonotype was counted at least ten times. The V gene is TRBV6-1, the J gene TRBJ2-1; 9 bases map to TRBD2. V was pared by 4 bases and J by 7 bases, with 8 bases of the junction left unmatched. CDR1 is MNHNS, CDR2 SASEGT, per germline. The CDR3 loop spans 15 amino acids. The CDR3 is CASSVLAGIPNEQFF. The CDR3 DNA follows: TGTGCCAGCAGTGTCCTAGCGGGAATCCCGAATGAGCAGTTCTTC.

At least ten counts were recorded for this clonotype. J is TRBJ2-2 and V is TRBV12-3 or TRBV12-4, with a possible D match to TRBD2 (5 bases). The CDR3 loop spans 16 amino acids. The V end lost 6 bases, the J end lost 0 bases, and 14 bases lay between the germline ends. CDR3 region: CASSPRASPNTGELFF. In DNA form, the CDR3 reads TGTGCCAGCAGCCCAAGGGCTAGCCCGAACACCGGGGAGCTGTTTTTT.

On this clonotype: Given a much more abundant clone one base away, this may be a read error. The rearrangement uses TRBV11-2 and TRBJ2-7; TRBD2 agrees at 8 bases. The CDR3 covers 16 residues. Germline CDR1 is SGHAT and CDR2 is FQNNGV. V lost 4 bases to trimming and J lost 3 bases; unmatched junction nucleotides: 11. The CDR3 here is CASSSYIAGNNYEQYF. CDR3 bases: TGTGCCAGCAGCTCCTATATAGCGGGGAATAACTACGAGCAGTACTTC.

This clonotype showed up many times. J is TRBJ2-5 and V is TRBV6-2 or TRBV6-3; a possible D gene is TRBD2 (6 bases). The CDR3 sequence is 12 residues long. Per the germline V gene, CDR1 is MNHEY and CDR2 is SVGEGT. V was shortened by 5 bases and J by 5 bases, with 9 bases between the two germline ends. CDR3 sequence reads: CASSRDLETQYF. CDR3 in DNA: TGTGCCAGCAGTAGGGACTTGGAGACCCAGTACTTC.

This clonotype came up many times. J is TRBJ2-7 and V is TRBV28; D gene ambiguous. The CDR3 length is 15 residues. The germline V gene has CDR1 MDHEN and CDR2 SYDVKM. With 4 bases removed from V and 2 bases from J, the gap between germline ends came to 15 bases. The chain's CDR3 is CASSSMPESPYEQYF. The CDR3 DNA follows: TGTGCCAGCAGTTCAATGCCAGAAAGTCCCTACGAGCAGTACTTC.

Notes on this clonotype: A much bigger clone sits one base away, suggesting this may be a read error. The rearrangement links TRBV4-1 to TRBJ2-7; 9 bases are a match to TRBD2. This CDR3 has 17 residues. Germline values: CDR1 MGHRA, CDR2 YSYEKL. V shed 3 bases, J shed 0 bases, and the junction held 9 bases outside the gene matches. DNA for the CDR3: TGCGCCAGCAGCCAGGAACCACTTAGCGGGAGCTCCTACGAGCAGTACTTC. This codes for CASSQEPLSGSSYEQYF.

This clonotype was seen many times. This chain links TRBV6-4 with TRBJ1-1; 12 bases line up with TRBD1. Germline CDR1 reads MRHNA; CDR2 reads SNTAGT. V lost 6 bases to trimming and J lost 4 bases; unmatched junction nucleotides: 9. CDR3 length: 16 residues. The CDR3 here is CASSPGQGALGTEAFF. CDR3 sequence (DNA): TGTGCCAGCAGCCCGGGACAGGGGGCTTTGGGCACTGAAGCTTTCTTT.

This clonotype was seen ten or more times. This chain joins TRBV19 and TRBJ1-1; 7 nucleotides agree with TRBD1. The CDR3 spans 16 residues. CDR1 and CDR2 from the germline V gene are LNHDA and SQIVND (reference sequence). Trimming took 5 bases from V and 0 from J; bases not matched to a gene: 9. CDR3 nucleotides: TGTGCCAGTAGTCGCGGGACAGTAATGTTGAACACTGAAGCTTTCTTT. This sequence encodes CASSRGTVMLNTEAFF.

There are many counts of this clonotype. The CDR3 DNA reads TGTGCCAGCAGTTTATCTATTCAAGAGACCCAGTACTTC. This codes for CASSLSIQETQYF. V and J are TRBV27 and TRBJ2-5; D unresolved. The CDR3 has 13 amino acids. V was clipped by 0 bases and J by 2 bases, with 4 bases between them. Germline-derived CDR1 and CDR2 are MNHEY and SMNVEV (reference sequence).

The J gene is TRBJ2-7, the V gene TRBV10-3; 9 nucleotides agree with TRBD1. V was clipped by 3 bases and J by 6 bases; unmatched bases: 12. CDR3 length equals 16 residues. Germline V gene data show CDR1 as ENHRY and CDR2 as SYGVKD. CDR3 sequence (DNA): TGTGCCATCAGTGATTCTGTGGGACAGGGAATCTCCGAGCAGTACTTC. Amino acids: CAISDSVGQGISEQYF.

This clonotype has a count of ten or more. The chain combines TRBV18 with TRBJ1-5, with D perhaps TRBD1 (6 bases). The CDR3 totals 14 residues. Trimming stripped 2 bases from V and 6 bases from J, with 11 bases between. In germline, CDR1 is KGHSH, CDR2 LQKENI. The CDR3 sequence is CASSPEQGGQPQHF. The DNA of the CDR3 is TGTGCCAGCTCACCAGAACAGGGAGGTCAGCCCCAGCATTTT.

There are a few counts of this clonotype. The CDR3 spells CSARARTGDYGYTF. In DNA, the CDR3 is TGCAGTGCTAGAGCCCGGACAGGAGACTATGGCTACACCTTC. V and J are TRBV20-1 and TRBJ1-2, with 7 bases aligning to TRBD1. Germline CDR1 is DFQATT and CDR2 is SNEGSKA (reference sequence). V trimming: 1 base; J trimming: 3 bases; junction bases outside the gene matches: 5. This CDR3 contains 14 residues.